This TCR beta chain was sequenced for a study of T cell responses to AZD1222 COVID-19 vaccine. This table comes from immunoSEQ multiplex PCR, and its TCRdb copy is limited to in-frame clones, with some not included. Altogether approximately 190,000 clones are present, around 92% being singletons, with the ten largest covering approximately 1.4%. General study results and limits: Possibly, clonal diversity was underestimated; donors were largely white British and included more females. Among those given AZD1222, only six or seven were seropositive at baseline.

Trimming cost V 1 base and J 7 bases, with 5 bases left between them. The CDR3 totals 12 residues. CDR1 and CDR2 (germline): LGHDT, YNNKEL (reference sequence). As concerns this clone: The antigen is undetermined.

This rearrangement joins TRBV3-1 (or the pseudogene TRBV3-2) to TRBJ1-5; no definite D call. This sequence originates from an adult in good health. The sequencing used peripheral blood, collected on day 0 of AZD1222 vaccination. The CDR3: CASSQGLQPQHF. The CDR3 DNA is TGTGCCAGCAGCCAAGGTTTGCAGCCCCAGCATTTT.